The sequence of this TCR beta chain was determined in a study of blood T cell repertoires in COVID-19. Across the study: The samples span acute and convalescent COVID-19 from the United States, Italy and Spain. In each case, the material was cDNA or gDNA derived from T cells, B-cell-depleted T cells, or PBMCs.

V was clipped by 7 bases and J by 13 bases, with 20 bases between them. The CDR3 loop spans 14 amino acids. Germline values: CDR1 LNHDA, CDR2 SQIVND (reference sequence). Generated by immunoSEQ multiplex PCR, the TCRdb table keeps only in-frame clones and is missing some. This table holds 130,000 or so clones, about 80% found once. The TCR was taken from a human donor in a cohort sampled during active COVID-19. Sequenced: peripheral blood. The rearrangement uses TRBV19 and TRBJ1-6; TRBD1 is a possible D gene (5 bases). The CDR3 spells CASTRYTGAVPLHF. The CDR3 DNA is TGTGCCAGTACACGGTACACAGGAGCCGTCCCCCTCCACTTT.